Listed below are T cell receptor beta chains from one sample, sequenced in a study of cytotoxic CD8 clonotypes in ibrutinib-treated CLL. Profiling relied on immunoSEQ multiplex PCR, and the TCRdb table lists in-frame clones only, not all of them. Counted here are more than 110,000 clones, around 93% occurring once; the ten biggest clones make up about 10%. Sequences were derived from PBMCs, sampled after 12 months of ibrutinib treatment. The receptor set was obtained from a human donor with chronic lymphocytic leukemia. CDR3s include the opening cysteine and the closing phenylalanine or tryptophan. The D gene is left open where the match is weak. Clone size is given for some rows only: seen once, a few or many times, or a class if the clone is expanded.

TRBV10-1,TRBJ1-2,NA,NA,CASSEGQSYGYTF,TGCGCCAGCAGTGAAGGCCAGTCATATGGCTACACCTTC
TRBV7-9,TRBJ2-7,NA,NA,CASSFSVTYEQYF,TGTGCCAGCAGTTTCTCGGTAACCTACGAGCAGTACTTC
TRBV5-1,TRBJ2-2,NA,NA,CASSLGQPNTGELFF,TGCGCCAGCAGCTTGGGACAGCCGAACACCGGGGAGCTGTTTTTT
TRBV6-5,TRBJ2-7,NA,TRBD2,CASSSGIAGVTYEQYF,TGTGCCAGCAGTTCGGGAATAGCGGGAGTCACCTACGAGCAGTACTTC
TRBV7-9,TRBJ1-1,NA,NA,CASSLHEGNTEAFF,TGTGCCAGCAGCTTACACGAGGGAAACACTGAAGCTTTCTTT
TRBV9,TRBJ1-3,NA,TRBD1,CASSVEGQGAGNTIYF,TGTGCCAGCAGCGTAGAGGGACAGGGGGCGGGAAACACCATATATTTT
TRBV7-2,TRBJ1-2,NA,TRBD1,CASSAPGQSYGYTF,TGTGCCAGCAGCGCCCCGGGACAGTCTTATGGCTACACCTTC
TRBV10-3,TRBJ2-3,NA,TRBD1,CAISTDRGRGTDTQYF,TGTGCCATCAGTACGGACAGGGGGCGCGGCACAGATACGCAGTATTTT
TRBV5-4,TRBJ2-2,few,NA,CASSVTRSRDTGELFF,TGTGCCAGCAGCGTGACCCGGTCGCGGGACACCGGGGAGCTGTTTTTT
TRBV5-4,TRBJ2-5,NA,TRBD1,CASSGGQSQETQYF,TGTGCCAGCAGCGGGGGACAGAGCCAAGAGACCCAGTACTTC
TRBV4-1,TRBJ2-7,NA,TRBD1,CASSQEIDYLRGREQYF,TGCGCCAGCAGCCAAGAGATCGACTACCTCAGGGGGCGGGAGCAGTACTTC
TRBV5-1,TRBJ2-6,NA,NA,CASRTNGANVLTF,TGCGCCAGCAGGACTAATGGGGCCAACGTCCTGACTTTC
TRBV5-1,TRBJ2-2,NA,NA,CASSFAGPPGELFF,TGCGCCAGCAGCTTCGCAGGGCCCCCCGGGGAGCTGTTTTTT